This entry lists 11 T cell receptor beta chains sequenced from one sample in a study of shared clonotypes between healthy human individuals. The assay was immunoSEQ multiplex PCR, and TCRdb's table has in-frame clones only and misses some. The top ten hold 12% of the sample, which has about 600,000 clones, 70% to 80% seen once. The specimen sequenced was PBMCs. These receptors all come from a woman in her thirties or forties in good health. Some clones in this sample may be carry-over from other donors' samples.

The chain carries TRBV6-4 and TRBJ2-7, with TRBD2 matching 14 bases. This CDR3 is 16 amino acids long. With 3 bases clipped from V and 5 bases from J, the junction kept 6 bases outside the gene matches. Germline loops: CDR1 MRHNA, CDR2 SNTAGT. DNA for the CDR3: TGTGCCAGCAGTGAATCCGGGACTAGCGGGAGCCACGAGCAGTACTTC. Translating it yields CASSESGTSGSHEQYF.

The rearrangement uses TRBV29-1 and TRBJ2-1; 12 bases match TRBD2. The CDR3 is made up of 14 amino acids. CDR1 is SQVTM and CDR2 is ANQGSEA in the germline V gene. V was clipped by 7 bases and J by 5 bases; unmatched bases: 6. DNA for the CDR3: TGCAGCGGGTCCTGGACTAGCGGGGACAATGAGCAGTTCTTC. This encodes CSGSWTSGDNEQFF.

CDR3 nucleotides: TGTGCCAGTAGTAGCCCCAGGGAGCGGGGAGCCTACGAGCAGTACTTC. Translating gives CASSSPRERGAYEQYF. The V call is TRBV19, the J call TRBJ2-7, with 7 bases aligning to TRBD2. The CDR3 loop spans 16 amino acids. Unmatched junction bases numbered 11, after V lost 4 bases and J lost 2 bases. Germline V gene data show CDR1 as LNHDA and CDR2 as SQIVND (reference sequence).

As regards this clone: One end of the junction fails to match germline, which may point to a read error. The chain couples TRBV7-2 to TRBJ2-7; 7 bases agree with TRBD1. Per the germline V gene, CDR1 is SGHTA and CDR2 is FQGNSA. This CDR3 has 12 residues. The CDR3 DNA is TGTGCCAGCAGCTCGACCCGGGACAGACTTTCCTTC. It encodes CASSSTRDRLSF.

To note about this clone: This likely reflects a read error, since a far larger clone is one base away. Within the sample, other DNA sequences also encode this same CDR3. The genes are TRBV4-3 and TRBJ2-3; TRBD2 agrees at 8 bases. CDR1 is LGHNA and CDR2 is YSLEER in the germline V gene. This CDR3 is built from 14 residues. CDR3 DNA: TGCGCCAGCAGCCAGGGACTAGAGGCAGATACGCAGTACTTT. Its protein product is CASSQGLEADTQYF.

The J gene is TRBJ2-2, the V gene TRBV7-2; 8 bases map to TRBD2. Looked up from germline, CDR1 is SGHTA and CDR2 is FQGNSA. V shed 5 bases and J 4 bases; nucleotides not matched to a gene: 12. The CDR3 contains 17 residues. CDR3 loop: CASSPSGTSTITGELFF. In nucleotides, the CDR3 is TGTGCCAGCAGCCCCTCCGGGACTAGTACAATCACCGGGGAGCTGTTTTTT.

The chain couples TRBV30 to TRBJ2-1; TRBD2 aligns across 7 bases. Germline trimming cut 0 bases from V and 2 bases from J; bases unmatched to any gene: 4. The CDR3 has 15 residues. In germline, CDR1 is GTSNPN, CDR2 SVGIG (reference sequence). Here the CDR3 DNA reads TGTGCCTGGAGTGTAGGGAGCGGGACCTACAATGAGCAGTTCTTC. Its translation is CAWSVGSGTYNEQFF.

The genes are TRBV20-1 and TRBJ2-7; 9 bases agree with TRBD1. Germline CDR1 DFQATT, CDR2 SNEGSKA (reference sequence). V lost 8 bases to trimming and J lost 3 bases; unmatched junction nucleotides: 2. The CDR3 has 11 amino acids. Here the CDR3 reads CSPGQGYEQYF. The CDR3 DNA reads as TGCAGTCCGGGACAGGGCTACGAGCAGTACTTC.

The V gene is TRBV10-2, the J gene TRBJ2-7; maybe TRBD2 (5 bases). CDR3 length equals 13 residues. Germline lookup yields CDR1 WSHSY and CDR2 SAAADI. Trimming took 3 bases from V and 1 from J, leaving 7 bases between them. CDR3 loop: CASSDPGSYEQYF. Here the CDR3 DNA reads TGCGCCAGCAGTGACCCGGGGTCCTACGAGCAGTACTTC.

This clone was observed a handful of times. The rearrangement uses TRBV7-3 and TRBJ1-1; no definite D call. V was shortened by 5 bases and J by 1 base, with 11 bases between the two germline ends. CDR1 is SGHTA and CDR2 is FQGTGA in the germline V gene. This CDR3 region has 14 residues. CDR3 bases: TGTGCCAGCAGCCCCTCGGGTGAGAACACTGAAGCTTTCTTT. Amino acid sequence: CASSPSGENTEAFF. Combining the CDR3 with reference TRBV7-3 and TRBJ1-1 gives the whole variable domain GAGVSQTPSNKVTEKGKYVELRCDPISGHTALYWYRQSLGQGPEFLIYFQGTGAADDSGLPNDRFFAVRPEGSVSTLKIQRTERGDSAVYLCASSPSGENTEAFFGQGTRLTVV.

The V and J genes are TRBV14 and TRBJ1-2, with 8 bases lining up with TRBD1. The germline V gene has CDR1 SGHDN and CDR2 FVKESK. The length of the CDR3 is 15 residues. V shed 3 bases, J shed 4 bases, and the junction held 7 bases outside the gene matches. CDR3 protein: CASSHHRTGSYGYTF. The CDR3, as DNA: TGTGCCAGCAGCCACCACAGGACAGGGTCCTATGGCTACACCTTC. The whole variable domain, remainder taken from reference TRBV14 and TRBJ1-2, is EAGVTQFPSHSVIEKGQTVTLRCDPISGHDNLYWYRRVMGKEIKFLLHFVKESKQDESGMPNNRFLAERTGGTYSTLKVQPAELEDSGVYFCASSHHRTGSYGYTFGSGTRLTVV.